A single sample gave rise to the 6 T cell receptor beta chains below, sequenced in a study of cytomegalovirus exposure and HLA in healthy donors. Method: immunoSEQ multiplex PCR; TCRdb's copy keeps in-frame clones and lacks some. The table lists tens of thousands of clones, 95% to 98% of them singletons. Sequenced sample: PBMCs. The receptors shown here come from a young man in good health and CMV-seronegative.

The chain couples TRBV9 to TRBJ2-4, with 7 nucleotides matching TRBD2. Trimming took 3 bases from V and 7 from J; bases not matched to a gene: 7. Germline V gene sequence: CDR1 SGDLS, CDR2 YYNGEE. The CDR3 has 14 amino acids. The CDR3 reads CASSAGGGVNIQYF. CDR3 DNA: TGTGCCAGCAGCGCGGGGGGAGGGGTGAACATTCAGTACTTC.

V gene TRBV19 combines with J gene TRBJ2-3; 14 positions match TRBD2. This CDR3 spans 15 amino acids. Looked up from germline, CDR1 is LNHDA and CDR2 is SQIVND (reference sequence). With 7 bases clipped from V and 5 bases from J, the junction kept 5 bases outside the gene matches. The CDR3 region is CASTRLAGGGDTQYF. In DNA, the CDR3 is TGTGCCAGTACTCGACTAGCGGGAGGGGGAGATACGCAGTATTTT.

The chain employs TRBV6-6 and TRBJ1-5; 8 bases agree with TRBD1. CDR1 and CDR2 (germline): MNHNY, SVGAGI (reference sequence). The ends lost 6 bases at V and 0 bases at J; junction bases unmatched: 1. This CDR3 has 14 amino acids. CDR3 in amino acids: CASRTGGSNQPQHF. The CDR3 bases are TGTGCCAGCAGAACAGGGGGTAGCAATCAGCCCCAGCATTTT.

The V and J genes are TRBV10-3 and TRBJ1-1; possible D gene TRBD1, 6 bases. Germline loops: CDR1 ENHRY, CDR2 SYGVKD. The CDR3 contains 13 residues. The ends were cut back, 3 bases at V and 6 bases at J, with 11 bases in the middle. DNA of the CDR3: TGTGCCATCAGTGAACTCAACAGGGCTGAAGCTTTCTTT. It translates to CAISELNRAEAFF.

The J gene is TRBJ2-1, the V gene TRBV11-2; the match to TRBD2 covers 10 bases. This CDR3 has 16 amino acids. V was pared by 2 bases and J by 4 bases, with 5 bases of the junction left unmatched. CDR1 and CDR2 from the germline V gene are SGHAT and FQNNGV. The CDR3 region is CASSLYRAGGYNEQFF. The CDR3 region has the DNA TGTGCCAGCAGCTTATACAGAGCGGGAGGGTACAATGAGCAGTTCTTC.

This chain links TRBV4-2 with TRBJ1-2; 9 nucleotides align to TRBD1. Trimming removed 1 base from V and 2 bases from J; junction bases left unmatched: 14. The germline V gene encodes CDR1 LGHNA and CDR2 YNFKEQ. The CDR3 covers 19 residues. CDR3 protein: CASSQGGGQGDSKNYGYTF. DNA for the CDR3: TGTGCCAGCAGCCAAGGTGGGGGACAGGGAGACTCCAAAAACTATGGCTACACCTTC.